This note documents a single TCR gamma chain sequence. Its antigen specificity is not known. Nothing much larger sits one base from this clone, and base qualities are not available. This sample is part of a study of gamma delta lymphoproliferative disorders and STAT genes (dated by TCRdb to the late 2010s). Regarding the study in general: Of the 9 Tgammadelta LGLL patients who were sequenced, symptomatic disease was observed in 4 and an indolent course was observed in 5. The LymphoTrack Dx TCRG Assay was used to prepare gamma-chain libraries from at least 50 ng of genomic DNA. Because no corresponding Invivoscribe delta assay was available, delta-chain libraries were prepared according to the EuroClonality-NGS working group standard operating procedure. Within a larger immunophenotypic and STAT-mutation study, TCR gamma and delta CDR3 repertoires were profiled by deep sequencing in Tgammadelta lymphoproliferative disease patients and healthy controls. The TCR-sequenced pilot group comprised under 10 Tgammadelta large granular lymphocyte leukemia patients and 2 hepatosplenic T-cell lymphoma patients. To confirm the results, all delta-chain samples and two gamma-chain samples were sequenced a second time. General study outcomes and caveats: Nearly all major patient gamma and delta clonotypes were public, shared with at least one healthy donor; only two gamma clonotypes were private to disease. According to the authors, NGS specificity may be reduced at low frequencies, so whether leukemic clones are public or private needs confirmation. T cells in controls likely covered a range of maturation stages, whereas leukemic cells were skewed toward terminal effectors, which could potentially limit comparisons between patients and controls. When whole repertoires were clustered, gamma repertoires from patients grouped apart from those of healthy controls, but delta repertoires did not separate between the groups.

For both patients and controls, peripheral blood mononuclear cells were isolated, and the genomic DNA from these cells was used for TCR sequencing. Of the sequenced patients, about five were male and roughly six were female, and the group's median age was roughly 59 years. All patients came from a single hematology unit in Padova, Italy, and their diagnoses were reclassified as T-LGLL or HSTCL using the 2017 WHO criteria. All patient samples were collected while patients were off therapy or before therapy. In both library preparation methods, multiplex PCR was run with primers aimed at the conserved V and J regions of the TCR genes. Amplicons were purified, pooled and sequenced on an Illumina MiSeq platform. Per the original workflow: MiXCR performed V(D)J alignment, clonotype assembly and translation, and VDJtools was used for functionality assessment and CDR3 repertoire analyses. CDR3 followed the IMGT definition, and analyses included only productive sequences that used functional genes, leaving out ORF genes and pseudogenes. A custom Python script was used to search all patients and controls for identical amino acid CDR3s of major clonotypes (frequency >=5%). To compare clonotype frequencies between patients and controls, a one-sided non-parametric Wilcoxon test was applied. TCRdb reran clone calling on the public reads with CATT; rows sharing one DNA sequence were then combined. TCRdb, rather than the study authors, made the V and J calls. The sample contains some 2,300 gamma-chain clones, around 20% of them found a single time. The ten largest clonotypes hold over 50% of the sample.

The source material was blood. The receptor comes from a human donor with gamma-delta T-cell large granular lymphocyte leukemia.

The CDR3 in this case is CATWAGYSSDWIKTF. The sequenced DNA is TGTGCCACCTGGGCAGGGTATAGTAGTGATTGGATCAAGACGTTT. The chain is assembled from TRGV2 and TRGJP2. Assignment of the J gene here rests on matching the DNA to germline, because TCRdb gives none. Here V drops 5 bases and J drops 0 bases, and the junction holds 6 bases not matched to any gene. The cysteine opens and the phenylalanine closes a CDR3 of 15 amino acids. The retained sequence is limited to the CDR3, 45 bases, with the frame set at the first base. The germline V gene sets CDR1 to EGSNGY and CDR2 to YDSYNSKV.